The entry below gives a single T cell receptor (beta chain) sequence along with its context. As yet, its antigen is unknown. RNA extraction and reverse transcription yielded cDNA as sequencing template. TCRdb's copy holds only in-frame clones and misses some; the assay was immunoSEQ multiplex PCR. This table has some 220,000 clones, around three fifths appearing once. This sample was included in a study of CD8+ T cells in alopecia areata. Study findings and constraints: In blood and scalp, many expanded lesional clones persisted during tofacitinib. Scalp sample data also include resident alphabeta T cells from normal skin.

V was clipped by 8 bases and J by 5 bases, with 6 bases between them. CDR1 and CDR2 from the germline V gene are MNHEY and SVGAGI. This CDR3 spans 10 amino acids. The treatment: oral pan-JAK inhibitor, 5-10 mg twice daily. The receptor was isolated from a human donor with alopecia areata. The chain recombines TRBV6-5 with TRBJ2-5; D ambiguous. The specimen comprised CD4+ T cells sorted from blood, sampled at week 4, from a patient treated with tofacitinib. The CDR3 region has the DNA TGTGCCAGCCGGGCGGAGACCCAGTACTTC. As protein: CASRAETQYF.